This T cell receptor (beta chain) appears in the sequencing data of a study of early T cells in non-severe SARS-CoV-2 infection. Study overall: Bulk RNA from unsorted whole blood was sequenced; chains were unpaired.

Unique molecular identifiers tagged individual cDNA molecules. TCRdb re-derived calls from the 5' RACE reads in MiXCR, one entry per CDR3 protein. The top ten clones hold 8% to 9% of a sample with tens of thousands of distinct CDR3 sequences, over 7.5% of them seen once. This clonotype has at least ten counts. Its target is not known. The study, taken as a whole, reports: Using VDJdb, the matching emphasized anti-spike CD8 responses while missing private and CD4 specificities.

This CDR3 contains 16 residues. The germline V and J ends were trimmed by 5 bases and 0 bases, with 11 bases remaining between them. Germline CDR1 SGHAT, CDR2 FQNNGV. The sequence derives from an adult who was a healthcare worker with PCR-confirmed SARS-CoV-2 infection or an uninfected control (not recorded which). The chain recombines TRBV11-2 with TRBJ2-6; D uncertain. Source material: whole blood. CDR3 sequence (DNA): TGTGCCAGCAGCCTACGACGGATCTCTGGGGCCAACGTCCTGACTTTC. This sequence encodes CASSLRRISGANVLTF.